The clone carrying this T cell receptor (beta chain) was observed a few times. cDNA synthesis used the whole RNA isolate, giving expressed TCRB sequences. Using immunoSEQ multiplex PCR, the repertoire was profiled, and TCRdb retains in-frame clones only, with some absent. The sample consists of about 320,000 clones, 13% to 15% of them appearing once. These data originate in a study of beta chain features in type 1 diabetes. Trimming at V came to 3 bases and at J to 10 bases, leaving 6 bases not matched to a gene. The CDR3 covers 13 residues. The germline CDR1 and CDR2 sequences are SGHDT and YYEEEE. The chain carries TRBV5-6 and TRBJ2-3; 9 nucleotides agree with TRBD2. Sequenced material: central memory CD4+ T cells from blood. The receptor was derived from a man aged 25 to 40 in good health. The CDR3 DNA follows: TGTGCCAGCAGCTATAGCGGGAGTGGTGCGCAGTATTTT. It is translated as CASSYSGSGAQYF.